Presented here are 23 T cell receptor beta chains from one specimen sequenced in a study of Japanese encephalitis immunity and Zika vaccine responses. One entry per CDR3 protein results from TCRdb running MiXCR on the 5' RACE reads. The sample holds about 1,000 distinct CDR3 sequences; 3% to 3.5% are singletons and the top ten take approximately 17%. For 6 days, PBMCs labeled with CFSE were cultured with peptide pools at 1 ug/mL each. Unfixed live CD56-CD19-CD16-CD3+CD4+ CFSE-low cells were sorted as proliferating CD4 T cells. This sample comprised antigen-activated CD4+ T cells from blood, cultured, obtained during a Zika inactivated vaccine study. The source is an adult man who received an inactivated Zika virus vaccine.

There are many counts of this clonotype. This sequence joins TRBV3-1 and TRBJ2-1; 12 bases fit TRBD2. The ends lost 0 bases at V and 9 bases at J; junction bases unmatched: 6. Germline V gene lookup returns CDR1 LGHDT and CDR2 YNNKEL (reference sequence). The CDR3 runs 16 residues. DNA for the CDR3: TGTGCCAGCAGCCAAGAAACTAGCGGGGGGCAGGGTGAGCAGTTCTTC. Translating gives CASSQETSGGQGEQFF.

This clonotype is judged medium-sized. The rearrangement uses TRBV6-2 or TRBV6-3 and TRBJ1-1; a weak D match, TRBD1 (5 bases). CDR1 MNHEY and CDR2 SVGEGT come from the germline V gene. V lost 7 bases to trimming and J lost 0 bases, with 12 bases between them. The CDR3 has 14 amino acids. The CDR3 region is CASIEGRMNTEAFF. As DNA, the CDR3 is TGTGCCAGCATCGAGGGACGGATGAACACTGAAGCTTTCTTT.

In this sample, this clonotype turned up many times. The genes are TRBV4-1 and TRBJ1-6; D is ambiguous. The CDR3 length is 16 residues. V lost 3 bases, J lost 9 bases, and 18 bases lay in between. The germline CDR1 and CDR2 sequences are MGHRA and YSYEKL. For the CDR3, the DNA is TGCGCCAGCAGCCATGACAAGGGCTCGATTAGTTCACCCCTCCACTTT. Translating gives CASSHDKGSISSPLHF.

This clonotype counts as medium-sized. The rearrangement links TRBV5-1 to TRBJ2-7; no clear D gene. This CDR3 is 16 amino acids long. The germline V and J ends were trimmed by 6 bases and 1 base, with 20 bases remaining between them. Germline V CDR1 and CDR2: SGHRS, YFSETQ. The CDR3 protein is CASILDPRVPSYEQYF. The CDR3, as DNA: TGCGCCAGCATCCTTGACCCCCGCGTACCTTCCTACGAGCAGTACTTC.

By proportion, this clonotype is medium-sized. The rearrangement uses TRBV5-1 and TRBJ1-1; TRBD1 matches 7 bases. V lost 4 bases and J lost 0; bases outside the gene matches: 6. The CDR3 loop spans 15 amino acids. The germline V gene has CDR1 SGHRS and CDR2 YFSETQ. The CDR3 region is CASSPGQTLNTEAFF. CDR3 nucleotide sequence: TGCGCCAGCAGCCCGGGACAGACGCTGAACACTGAAGCTTTCTTT.

This clonotype qualifies as large. The chain uses TRBV6-1 and TRBJ1-1; D unclear. V was trimmed by 7 bases and J by 1 base, leaving 10 bases between them. In germline, CDR1 is MNHNS, CDR2 SASEGT. The CDR3 contains 13 residues. The CDR3 coding sequence is TGTGCCAGCAAGGAGGGTTGGAACACTGAAGCTTTCTTT. It codes for CASKEGWNTEAFF.

This clonotype is medium-sized (0.01 to 0.1%). V is TRBV3-1 and J is TRBJ2-3, with a possible D match to TRBD2 (6 bases). CDR3 length: 15 residues. Germline loops: CDR1 LGHDT, CDR2 YNNKEL (reference sequence). Trimming left V 2 bases short and J 4 bases short, with 13 bases between. DNA for the CDR3: TGTGCCAGCAGCCAACTGCCCGGGGGTCCAGATACGCAGTATTTT. As protein: CASSQLPGGPDTQYF.

By sample share, this clonotype is large. The V call is TRBV6-2 or TRBV6-3, the J call TRBJ2-1; D ambiguous. Germline values: CDR1 MNHEY, CDR2 SVGEGT. This CDR3 has 11 amino acids. The ends were cut back, 6 bases at V and 7 bases at J, with 7 bases in the middle. In DNA form, the CDR3 reads TGTGCCAGCAGCGTAATGAATGAGCAGTTCTTC. This encodes CASSVMNEQFF.

This clonotype is large in the sample. V and J are TRBV7-2 and TRBJ1-4; D might be TRBD1 (6 bases). Trimming stripped 5 bases from V and 8 bases from J, with 18 bases between. CDR3 length equals 15 residues. Germline loops: CDR1 SGHTA, CDR2 FQGNSA. DNA of the CDR3: TGTGCCAGCAGCAGCGTCAGGGGAACGGGGGAAAAACTGTTTTTT. As protein: CASSSVRGTGEKLFF.

By sample fraction, this clonotype is medium-sized (0.01 to 0.1%). The chain combines TRBV20-1 with TRBJ1-5, with unresolved D. This CDR3 is built from 15 residues. V was trimmed by 5 bases and J by 7 bases, leaving 21 bases between them. CDR1 is DFQATT, CDR2 SNEGSKA, per germline (reference sequence). The chain's CDR3 is CSAPAVGVPGQPQHF. CDR3 nucleotides: TGCAGTGCTCCCGCCGTCGGGGTCCCGGGGCAGCCCCAGCATTTT.

This clonotype is large (0.1 to 1%) within its sample. The rearrangement uses TRBV9 and TRBJ2-1; 9 bases line up with TRBD1. The germline V gene encodes CDR1 SGDLS and CDR2 YYNGEE. The CDR3 runs to 15 residues. V shed 0 bases, J shed 5 bases, and the junction held 3 bases outside the gene matches. The CDR3 coding sequence is TGTGCCAGCAGCGTAGTCGACAGGGGGAACAATGAGCAGTTCTTC. This translates into CASSVVDRGNNEQFF.

This clonotype was seen many times. The V and J genes are TRBV5-4 and TRBJ1-4; a weak D match, TRBD1 (5 bases). The V gene lost 5 bases and the J gene lost 9 bases, with 8 bases spanning the gap. The CDR3 loop spans 11 amino acids. Germline V gene lookup returns CDR1 SGHNT and CDR2 YYREEE (reference sequence). CDR3 nucleotide sequence: TGTGCCAGCAGTTGGACAAAAAAACTGTTTTTT. Translating it yields CASSWTKKLFF. The complete variable domain, with remaining parts taken from reference TRBV5-4 and TRBJ1-4, reads ETGVTQSPTHLIKTRGQQVTLRCSSQSGHNTVSWYQQALGQGPQFIFQYYREEENGRGNFPPRFSGLQFPNYSSELNVNALELDDSALYLCASSWTKKLFFGSGTQLSVL.

This clonotype rates as medium-sized (0.01 to 0.1%). The chain employs TRBV2 and TRBJ2-3; TRBD1 aligns across 9 bases. Germline-derived CDR1 and CDR2 are SNHLY and FYNNEI. This CDR3 is built from 14 residues. Unmatched junction bases numbered 4, after V lost 6 bases and J lost 3 bases. The CDR3 DNA reads as TGTGCCAGCAGCCAGGGACAGGGAACAGATACGCAGTATTTT. Its translation is CASSQGQGTDTQYF. The complete variable domain, with remaining parts taken from reference TRBV2 and TRBJ2-3, reads EPEVTQTPSHQVTQMGQEVILRCVPISNHLYFYWYRQILGQKVEFLVSFYNNEISEKSEIFDDQFSVERPDGSNFTLKIRSTKLEDSAMYFCASSQGQGTDTQYFGPGTRLTVL.

Many counts were recorded for this clonotype. This chain uses TRBV3-1 with TRBJ1-4, with D perhaps matching TRBD1 (6 bases). The germline V gene has CDR1 LGHDT and CDR2 YNNKEL (reference sequence). CDR3 length equals 14 residues. Deletions cut 3 bases from V and 4 bases from J, with 9 bases between. The chain's CDR3 is CASSHRTDNEKLFF. The CDR3 bases are TGTGCCAGCAGCCACAGGACAGATAATGAAAAACTGTTTTTT.

Concerning this clonotype itself: A far bigger clonotype differs at one base, so this is likely a read error. The chain recombines TRBV11-2 with TRBJ2-7, with 7 bases aligning to TRBD2. CDR1 and CDR2 (germline): SGHAT, FQNNGV. The CDR3 extends over 13 amino acids. The ends lost 6 bases at V and 7 bases at J; junction bases unmatched: 9. CDR3 sequence (DNA): TGTGCCAGCAGTGGACTAGACGGTTATGAGCAGTACTTC. Encoded protein: CASSGLDGYEQYF.

By share of the sample, this clonotype is medium-sized (0.01 to 0.1%). The chain carries TRBV2 and TRBJ1-4; maybe TRBD1 (6 bases). The CDR3 contains 18 residues. CDR1 is SNHLY, CDR2 FYNNEI, per germline. The V and J ends lost 3 bases and 0 bases respectively, with 17 bases between them. CDR3 DNA: TGTGCCAGCAGTGATTCCCCCCCCGGGACACCAACTAATGAAAAACTGTTTTTT. It yields the protein CASSDSPPGTPTNEKLFF.

Relative to its sample, this clonotype is medium-sized. V gene TRBV3-1 combines with J gene TRBJ1-2, with D perhaps matching TRBD1 (6 bases). This CDR3 spans 16 amino acids. V lost 3 bases, J lost 0 bases, and 14 bases lay in between. CDR1 and CDR2 (germline): LGHDT, YNNKEL (reference sequence). CDR3 DNA sequence: TGTGCCAGCAGCCAGGGGGGCGGGGGACCTAACTATGGCTACACCTTC. Its translation: CASSQGGGGPNYGYTF. Complete variable domain (other parts from reference TRBV3-1 and TRBJ1-2): DTAVSQTPKYLVTQMGNDKSIKCEQNLGHDTMYWYKQDSKKFLKIMFSYNNKELIINETVPNRFSPKSPDKAHLNLHINSLELGDSAVYFCASSQGGGGPNYGYTFGSGTRLTVV.

This clonotype was seen at least ten times. This chain joins TRBV3-2 and TRBJ1-4; the table names TRBD1, a call not compared with the DNA. TRBV3-2 is a known pseudogene. CDR3 length equals 14 residues. The CDR3 sequence is CASSHDRGHEKLFF. The DNA for the CDR3 is TGTGCCAGCAGCCACGACAGGGGGCATGAAAAACTGTTTTTT.

This clonotype is labeled medium-sized. The CDR3 loop is CASSQVPNYEQYF. CDR3 nucleotide sequence: TGTGCCAGCAGCCAAGTTCCCAATTACGAGCAGTACTTC. The rearrangement links TRBV3-1 to TRBJ2-7, with D hard to call. The germline V and J ends were trimmed by 1 base and 4 bases, with 8 bases remaining between them. The CDR3 is made up of 13 amino acids. Germline V gene sequence: CDR1 LGHDT, CDR2 YNNKEL (reference sequence).

Relative to its sample, this clonotype is medium-sized. The rearrangement links TRBV7-2 to TRBJ2-3, with D possibly TRBD1 on 6 matching bases. The germline V gene has CDR1 SGHTA and CDR2 FQGNSA. Trimming took off 6 bases at V and 3 bases at J, with 10 bases between the two ends. The CDR3 extends over 13 amino acids. The CDR3 coding sequence is TGTGCCAGCAGTCCACAGGGAACAGATACGCAGTATTTT. This sequence encodes CASSPQGTDTQYF.

Comment on this clonotype: This may stem from a read error, because a much larger clone lies one nucleotide away. The rearrangement links TRBV15 to TRBJ1-5; D gene uncertain. This CDR3 region has 15 residues. Germline V gene lookup returns CDR1 LNHNV and CDR2 YYDKDF (reference sequence). CDR3 amino acids: CTTSRGWQSNQPQHF. Written as DNA, the CDR3 is TGTACCACCAGCAGAGGGTGGCAGAGCAATCAGCCCCAGCATTTT.

Judged by abundance, this clonotype is medium-sized. The V gene is TRBV4-1, the J gene TRBJ2-3; the D is unclear. Trimming cost V 4 bases and J 11 bases, with 13 bases left between them. The CDR3 is 12 amino acids. From germline, CDR1 is MGHRA and CDR2 YSYEKL. The CDR3 DNA reads as TGCGCCAGCAGCCCTTCTGGGTGGGGGCAGTATTTT. It codes for CASSPSGWGQYF.

By proportion, this clonotype is medium-sized. The V call is TRBV18, the J call TRBJ1-1, with TRBD1 identical over 7 bases. The CDR3 spans 16 residues. Germline V lookup: CDR1 KGHSH, CDR2 LQKENI. With V trimmed by 3 bases and J by 0 bases, 7 bases remained unmatched. The CDR3 is CASSPSGGNLNTEAFF. The DNA for the CDR3 is TGTGCCAGCTCACCCTCAGGGGGGAACCTGAACACTGAAGCTTTCTTT. Looking up the rest from reference TRBV18 and TRBJ1-1 gives the full variable domain: NAGVMQNPRHLVRRRGQEARLRCSPMKGHSHVYWYRQLPEEGLKFMVYLQKENIIDESGMPKERFSAEFPKEGPSILRIQQVVRGDSAAYFCASSPSGGNLNTEAFFGQGTRLTVV.